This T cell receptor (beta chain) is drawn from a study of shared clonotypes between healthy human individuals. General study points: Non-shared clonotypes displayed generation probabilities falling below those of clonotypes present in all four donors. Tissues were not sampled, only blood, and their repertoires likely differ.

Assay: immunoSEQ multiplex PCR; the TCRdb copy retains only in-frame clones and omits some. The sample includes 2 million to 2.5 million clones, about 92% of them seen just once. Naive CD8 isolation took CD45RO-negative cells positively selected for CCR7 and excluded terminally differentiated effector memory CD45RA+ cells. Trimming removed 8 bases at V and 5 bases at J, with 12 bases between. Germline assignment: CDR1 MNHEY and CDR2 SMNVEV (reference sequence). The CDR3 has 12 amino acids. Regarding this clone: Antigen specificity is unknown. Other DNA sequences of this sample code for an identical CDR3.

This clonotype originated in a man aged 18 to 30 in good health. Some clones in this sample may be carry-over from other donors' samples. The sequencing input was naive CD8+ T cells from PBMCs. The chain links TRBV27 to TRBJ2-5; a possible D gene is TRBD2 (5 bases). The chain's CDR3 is CASSGRGETQYF. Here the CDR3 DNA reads TGTGCCAGCTCTGGCCGGGGTGAGACCCAGTACTTC.